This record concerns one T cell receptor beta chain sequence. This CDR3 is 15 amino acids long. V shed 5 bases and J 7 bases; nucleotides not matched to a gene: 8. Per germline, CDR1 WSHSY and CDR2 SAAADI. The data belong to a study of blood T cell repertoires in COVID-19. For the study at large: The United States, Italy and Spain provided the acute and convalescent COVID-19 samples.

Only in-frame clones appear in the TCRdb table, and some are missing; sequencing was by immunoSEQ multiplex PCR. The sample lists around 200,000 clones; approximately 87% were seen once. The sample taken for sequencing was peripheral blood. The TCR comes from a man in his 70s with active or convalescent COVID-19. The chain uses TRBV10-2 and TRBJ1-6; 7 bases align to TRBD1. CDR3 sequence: CASSPTGQSNSPLHF. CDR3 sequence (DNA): TGCGCCAGCAGTCCGACGGGACAGTCGAATTCACCCCTCCACTTT.